The T cell receptor (beta chain) described here comes from a study of brain T cells in children with intractable seizures. The germline gives CDR1 MNHEY, CDR2 SMNVEV (reference sequence). The V and J ends lost 2 bases and 1 base respectively, with 11 bases between them. CDR3 size: 15 residues. This clone was seen only once. Sequencing used immunoSEQ multiplex PCR; TCRdb keeps in-frame clones, though not all of them. The sample lists roughly 80,000 clones, about 93% occurring once. The V gene is TRBV27, the J gene TRBJ1-1; D call uncertain. Material: peripheral blood, obtained at surgery. This sequence was found in a girl aged 2 to 9 with Rasmussen encephalitis and intractable seizures. CDR3 loop: CASSLNGRSNTEAFF. The CDR3, as DNA: TGTGCCAGCAGTTTAAACGGCAGATCGAACACTGAAGCTTTCTTT.